These 10 T cell receptor beta chains share one sample of origin, sequenced in a study of T cell repertoires in cytomegalovirus infection. TCRdb analysed the reads with MiXCR anew, one entry per CDR3 protein. Among around 740,000 distinct CDR3 sequences listed, roughly 35% were seen once. Sequenced: PBMCs. The receptors derive from a human donor in good health (CMV status not recorded). Some clones in this sample may be carry-over from other donors' samples.

The chain recombines TRBV6-2 or TRBV6-3 with TRBJ2-1, with TRBD1 matching 11 bases. Germline CDR1 reads MNHEY; CDR2 reads SVGEGT. Trimming removed 6 bases from V and 7 bases from J; junction bases left unmatched: 5. The CDR3 covers 14 residues. This chain's CDR3 is CASRGQGVNNEQFF. The DNA for the CDR3 is TGTGCCAGCAGGGGACAGGGGGTTAATAATGAGCAGTTCTTC.

V is TRBV4-2 and J is TRBJ2-3; D is unclear. Between the trimmed V and J ends, which lost 0 bases and 9 bases, there was a span of 10 bases. Germline lookup yields CDR1 LGHNA and CDR2 YNFKEQ. The CDR3 sequence is 13 residues long. This CDR3 is CASSQEPAETQYF. In DNA form, the CDR3 reads TGTGCCAGCAGCCAAGAGCCAGCCGAGACGCAGTATTTT.

This chain joins TRBV12-3 or TRBV12-4 and TRBJ1-2; D gene uncertain. The CDR3 is 13 amino acids. With 3 bases removed from V and 3 bases from J, the gap between germline ends came to 8 bases. This CDR3 reads CASSFRPDYGYTF. Written as DNA, the CDR3 is TGTGCCAGCAGTTTCAGACCAGACTATGGCTACACCTTC.

As for this clonotype: The conserved phenylalanine or tryptophan normally closing the CDR3 is absent here, so this likely arose from a read error. The V call is TRBV10-3, the J call TRBJ1-5, with D perhaps TRBD1 (6 bases). The germline V gene encodes CDR1 ENHRY and CDR2 SYGVKD. CDR3 size: 14 residues. For the CDR3, the DNA is TGTGCCATCAGTGAGCAGCAGGGGACTCAGCCTCAGCATTCT. Amino acid sequence: CAISEQQGTQPQHS.

This clonotype has only a few counts. V and J are TRBV20-1 and TRBJ1-5; 8 nucleotides agree with TRBD1. From germline, CDR1 is DFQATT and CDR2 SNEGSKA (reference sequence). CDR3 size: 16 residues. V was clipped by 6 bases and J by 2 bases; unmatched bases: 12. CDR3 DNA: TGCAGTGCGGGGGGAGGACAGGGTAGGGGCAATCAGCCCCAGCATTTT. Translated, it gives CSAGGGQGRGNQPQHF.

This clonotype was seen more than once but under ten times. The rearrangement joins TRBV24-1 to TRBJ2-2; 9 bases line up with TRBD1. The germline V gene encodes CDR1 KGHDR and CDR2 SFDVKD. V lost 4 bases, J lost 8 bases, and 7 bases stayed unmatched. The CDR3 has 15 residues. CDR3 loop: CATSERDRARGELFF. Here the CDR3 DNA reads TGTGCCACCAGTGAAAGGGACAGGGCTAGAGGGGAGCTGTTTTTT.

This sequence joins TRBV20-1 and TRBJ2-3; 10 bases align to TRBD2. The germline V gene has CDR1 DFQATT and CDR2 SNEGSKA (reference sequence). V lost 3 bases to trimming and J lost 3 bases; unmatched junction nucleotides: 6. The CDR3 runs 15 residues. CDR3: CSASPTSGATDTQYF. CDR3 bases: TGCAGTGCTAGCCCCACTAGCGGGGCAACAGATACGCAGTATTTT.

This clonotype was observed a handful of times. The rearrangement uses TRBV10-3 and TRBJ1-5; 8 positions match TRBD1. From germline, CDR1 is ENHRY and CDR2 SYGVKD. This CDR3 is built from 16 residues. With 2 bases clipped from V and 0 bases from J, the junction kept 3 bases outside the gene matches. The CDR3 here is CAISEGTGNSNQPQHF. The CDR3 DNA reads TGTGCCATCAGTGAGGGGACAGGTAATAGCAATCAGCCCCAGCATTTT.

This clonotype was detected many times. This sequence joins TRBV7-2 and TRBJ2-5; 10 bases fit TRBD2. V dropped 1 base and J dropped 6; count of bases not matched to a gene: 5. CDR1 and CDR2 (germline): SGHTA, FQGNSA. The CDR3 totals 15 residues. This CDR3 reads CASSLGAGGSKTQYF. The CDR3 DNA sequence: TGTGCCAGCAGCTTAGGAGCGGGAGGGAGCAAGACCCAGTACTTC. The full variable domain, with the rest looked up from reference TRBV7-2 and TRBJ2-5, is GAGVSQSPSNKVTEKGKDVELRCDPISGHTALYWYRQSLGQGLEFLIYFQGNSAPDKSGLPSDRFSAERTGGSVSTLTIQRTQQEDSAVYLCASSLGAGGSKTQYFGPGTRLLVL.

This rearrangement joins TRBV5-4 to TRBJ2-6, with TRBD1 matching 9 bases. Germline CDR1 reads SGHNT; CDR2 reads YYREEE (reference sequence). This CDR3 is built from 17 residues. Trimming cost V 0 bases and J 4 bases; bases outside gene matches: 5. CDR3 loop: CASSLVGQGTGANVLTF. The CDR3 nucleotides read TGTGCCAGCAGCTTGGTAGGACAGGGGACGGGGGCCAACGTCCTGACTTTC.